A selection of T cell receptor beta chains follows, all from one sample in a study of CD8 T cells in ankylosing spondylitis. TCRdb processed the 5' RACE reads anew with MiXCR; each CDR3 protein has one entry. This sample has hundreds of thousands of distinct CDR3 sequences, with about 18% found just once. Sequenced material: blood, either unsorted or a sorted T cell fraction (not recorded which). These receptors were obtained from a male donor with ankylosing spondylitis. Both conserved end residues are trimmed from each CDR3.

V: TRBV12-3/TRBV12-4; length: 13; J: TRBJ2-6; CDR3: ASSLAGAGANVLT
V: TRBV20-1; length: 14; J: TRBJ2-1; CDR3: SAERTSGRSYNEQF
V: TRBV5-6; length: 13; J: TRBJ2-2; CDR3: ASSFSGTGSGELF
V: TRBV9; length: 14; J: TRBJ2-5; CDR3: ASSVDRGGAKETQY
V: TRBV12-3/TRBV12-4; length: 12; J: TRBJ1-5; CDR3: ASIHTITPQPQH
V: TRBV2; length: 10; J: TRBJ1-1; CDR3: ASSYWGIEAF
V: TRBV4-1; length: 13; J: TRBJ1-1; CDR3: ASSQGEGRFTEAF
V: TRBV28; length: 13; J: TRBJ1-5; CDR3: ASSLPGYSNQPQH
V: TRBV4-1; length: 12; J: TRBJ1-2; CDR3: ASSQGVGQVGYT
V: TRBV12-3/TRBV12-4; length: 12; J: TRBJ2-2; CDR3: ASSRPLGTGELF
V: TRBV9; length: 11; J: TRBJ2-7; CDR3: ASSATGGDEQY
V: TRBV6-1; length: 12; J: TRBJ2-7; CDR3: ASSDHGMPYEQY
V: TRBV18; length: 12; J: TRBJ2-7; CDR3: ASSPIAETYEQY
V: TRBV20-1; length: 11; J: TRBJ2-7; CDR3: SARAGSSYEQY
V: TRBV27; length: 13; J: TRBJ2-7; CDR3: ASSALAGVLYEQY
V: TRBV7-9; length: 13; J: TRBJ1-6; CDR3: ASSLGQGAYSPLH